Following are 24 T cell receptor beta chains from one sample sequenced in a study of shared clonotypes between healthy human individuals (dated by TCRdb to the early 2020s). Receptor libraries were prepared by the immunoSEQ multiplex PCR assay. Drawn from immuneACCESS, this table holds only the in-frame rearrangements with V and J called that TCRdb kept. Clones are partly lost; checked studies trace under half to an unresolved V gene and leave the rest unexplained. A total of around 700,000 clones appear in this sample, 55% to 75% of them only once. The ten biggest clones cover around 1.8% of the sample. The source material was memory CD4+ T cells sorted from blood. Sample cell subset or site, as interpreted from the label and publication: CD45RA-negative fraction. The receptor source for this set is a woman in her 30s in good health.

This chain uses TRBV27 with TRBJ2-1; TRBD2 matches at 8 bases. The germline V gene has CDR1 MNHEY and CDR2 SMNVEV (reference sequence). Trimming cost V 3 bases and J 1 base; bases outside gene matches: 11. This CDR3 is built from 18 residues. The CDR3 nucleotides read TGTGCCAGCAGTTTGAGAAGCGGGAGAGTTGGGTCCTACAATGAGCAGTTCTTC. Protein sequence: CASSLRSGRVGSYNEQFF.

The CDR3 nucleotides are TGCGCCAGCAGCTGGACCACAGGGGCTGGGGCCAACGTCCTGACTTTC. This codes for CASSWTTGAGANVLTF. The chain employs TRBV5-1 and TRBJ2-6, with 7 bases identical to TRBD1. CDR1 and CDR2 (germline): SGHRS, YFSETQ. The CDR3 loop spans 16 amino acids. With V trimmed by 3 bases and J by 2 bases, 5 bases remained unmatched.

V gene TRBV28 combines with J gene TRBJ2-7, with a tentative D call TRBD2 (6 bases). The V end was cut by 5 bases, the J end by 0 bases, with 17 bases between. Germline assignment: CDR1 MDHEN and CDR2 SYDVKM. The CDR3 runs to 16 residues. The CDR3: CASSIGSGPTSYEQYF. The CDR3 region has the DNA TGTGCCAGCAGTATTGGGAGCGGGCCTACCTCCTACGAGCAGTACTTC. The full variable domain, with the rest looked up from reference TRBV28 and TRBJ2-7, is DVKVTQSSRYLVKRTGEKVFLECVQDMDHENMFWYRQDPGLGLRLIYFSYDVKMKEKGDIPEGYSVSREKKERFSLILESASTNQTSMYLCASSIGSGPTSYEQYFGPGTRLTVT.

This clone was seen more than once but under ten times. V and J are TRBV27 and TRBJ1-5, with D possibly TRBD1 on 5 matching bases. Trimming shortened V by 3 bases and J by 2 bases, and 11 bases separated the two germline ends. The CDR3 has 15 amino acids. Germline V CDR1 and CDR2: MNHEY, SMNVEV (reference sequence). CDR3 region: CASSFNRMGNQPQHF. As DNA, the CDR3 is TGTGCCAGCAGTTTCAACAGGATGGGCAATCAGCCCCAGCATTTT.

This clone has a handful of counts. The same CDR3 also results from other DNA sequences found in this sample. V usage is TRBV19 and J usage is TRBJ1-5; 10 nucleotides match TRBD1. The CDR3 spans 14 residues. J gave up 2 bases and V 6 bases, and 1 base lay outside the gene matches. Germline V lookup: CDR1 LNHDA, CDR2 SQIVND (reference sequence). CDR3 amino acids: CASRGQGGNQPQHF. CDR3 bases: TGTGCCAGTAGAGGACAGGGGGGCAATCAGCCCCAGCATTTT.

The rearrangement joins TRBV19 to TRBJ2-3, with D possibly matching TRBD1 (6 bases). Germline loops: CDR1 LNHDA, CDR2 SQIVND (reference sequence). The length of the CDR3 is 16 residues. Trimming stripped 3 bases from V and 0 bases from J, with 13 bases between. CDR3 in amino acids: CASSIPNRASTDTQYF. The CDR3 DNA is TGTGCCAGTAGTATCCCCAACAGGGCTAGCACAGATACGCAGTATTTT.

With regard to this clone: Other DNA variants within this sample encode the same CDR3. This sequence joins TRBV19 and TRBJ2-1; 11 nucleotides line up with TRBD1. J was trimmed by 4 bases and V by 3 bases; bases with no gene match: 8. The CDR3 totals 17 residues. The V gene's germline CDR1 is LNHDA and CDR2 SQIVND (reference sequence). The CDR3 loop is CASSIDSGTGGYNEQFF. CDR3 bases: TGTGCCAGTAGTATTGATTCCGGGACAGGGGGGTACAATGAGCAGTTCTTC.

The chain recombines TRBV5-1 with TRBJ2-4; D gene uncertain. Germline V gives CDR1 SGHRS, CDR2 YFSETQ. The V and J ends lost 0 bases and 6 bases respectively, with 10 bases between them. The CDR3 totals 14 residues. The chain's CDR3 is CASSLASARNIQYF. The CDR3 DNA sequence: TGCGCCAGCAGCTTGGCCTCAGCTAGAAACATTCAGTACTTC.

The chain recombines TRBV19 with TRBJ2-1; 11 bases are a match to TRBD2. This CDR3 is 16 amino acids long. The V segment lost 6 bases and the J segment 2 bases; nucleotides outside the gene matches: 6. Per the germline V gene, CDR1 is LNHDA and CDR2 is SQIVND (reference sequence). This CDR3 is CASSRKLAGAYNEQFF. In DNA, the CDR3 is TGTGCCAGTAGCCGGAAACTAGCGGGAGCCTACAATGAGCAGTTCTTC.

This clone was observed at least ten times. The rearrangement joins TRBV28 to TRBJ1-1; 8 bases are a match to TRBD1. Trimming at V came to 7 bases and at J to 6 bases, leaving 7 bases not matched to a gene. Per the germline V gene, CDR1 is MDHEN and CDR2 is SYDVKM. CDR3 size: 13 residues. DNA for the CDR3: TGTGCCAGCATCAACAGGGGGAAGGCTGAAGCTTTCTTT. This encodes CASINRGKAEAFF.

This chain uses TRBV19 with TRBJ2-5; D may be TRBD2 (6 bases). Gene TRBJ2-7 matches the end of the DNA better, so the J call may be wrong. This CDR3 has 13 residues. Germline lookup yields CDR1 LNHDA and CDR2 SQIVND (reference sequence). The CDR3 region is CASGRSGSYEQYF. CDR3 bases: TGTGCCAGTGGGAGGTCGGGCTCCTACGAGCAGTACTTC.

The CDR3 region is CASSDNTSNYGYTF. In DNA form, the CDR3 reads TGTGCCAGCAGTGATAACACCTCTAACTATGGCTACACCTTC. V is TRBV2 and J is TRBJ1-2; D not resolved. The CDR3 runs 14 residues. V gave up 3 bases and J gave up 0 bases, with 8 bases separating them. The germline CDR1 and CDR2 sequences are SNHLY and FYNNEI.

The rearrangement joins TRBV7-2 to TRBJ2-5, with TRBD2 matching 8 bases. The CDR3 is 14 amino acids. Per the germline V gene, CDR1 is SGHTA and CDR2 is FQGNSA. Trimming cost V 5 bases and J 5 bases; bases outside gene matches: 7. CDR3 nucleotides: TGTGCCAGCAGCACGGGAGGGAGTAGGGAGACCCAGTACTTC. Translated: CASSTGGSRETQYF. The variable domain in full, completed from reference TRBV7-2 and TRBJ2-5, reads GAGVSQSPSNKVTEKGKDVELRCDPISGHTALYWYRQSLGQGLEFLIYFQGNSAPDKSGLPSDRFSAERTGGSVSTLTIQRTQQEDSAVYLCASSTGGSRETQYFGPGTRLLVL.

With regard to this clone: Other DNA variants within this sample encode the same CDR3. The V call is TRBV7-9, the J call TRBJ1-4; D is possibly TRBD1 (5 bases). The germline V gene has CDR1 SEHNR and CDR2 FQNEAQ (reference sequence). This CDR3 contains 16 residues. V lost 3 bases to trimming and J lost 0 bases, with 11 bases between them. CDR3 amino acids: CASSFGTASTNEKLFF. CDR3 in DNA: TGTGCCAGCAGCTTCGGGACGGCATCAACTAATGAAAAACTGTTTTTT.

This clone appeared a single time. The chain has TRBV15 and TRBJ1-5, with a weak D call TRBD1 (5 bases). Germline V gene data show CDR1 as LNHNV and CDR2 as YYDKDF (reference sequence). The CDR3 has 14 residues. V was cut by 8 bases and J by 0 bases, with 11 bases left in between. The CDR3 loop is CATGARSSNQPQHF. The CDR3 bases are TGTGCCACCGGGGCCAGGAGTAGCAATCAGCCCCAGCATTTT. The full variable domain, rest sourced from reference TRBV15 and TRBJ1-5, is DAMVIQNPRYQVTQFGKPVTLSCSQTLNHNVMYWYQQKSSQAPKLLFHYYDKDFNNEADTPDNFQSRRPNTSFCFLDIRSPGLGDTAMYLCATGARSSNQPQHFGDGTRLSIL.

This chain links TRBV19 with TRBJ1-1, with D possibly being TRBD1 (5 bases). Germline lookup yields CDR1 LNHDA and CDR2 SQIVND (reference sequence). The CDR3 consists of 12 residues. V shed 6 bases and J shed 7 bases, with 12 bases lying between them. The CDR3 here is CASSRDFVEAFF. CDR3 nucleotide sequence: TGTGCCAGTAGCCGGGACTTCGTTGAAGCTTTCTTT.

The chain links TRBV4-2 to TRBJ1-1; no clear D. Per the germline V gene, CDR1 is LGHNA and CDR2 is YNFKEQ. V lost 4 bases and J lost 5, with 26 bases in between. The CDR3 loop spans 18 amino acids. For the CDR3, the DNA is TGTGCCAGCAGCCCAATAATGAGCCGACCGGCCCGTCGGACTGAAGCTTTCTTT. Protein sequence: CASSPIMSRPARRTEAFF.

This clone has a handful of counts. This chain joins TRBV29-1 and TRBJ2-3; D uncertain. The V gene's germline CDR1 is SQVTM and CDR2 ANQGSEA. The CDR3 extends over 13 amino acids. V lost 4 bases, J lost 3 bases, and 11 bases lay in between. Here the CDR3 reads CSVGLGWTDTQYF. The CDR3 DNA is TGCAGCGTTGGGTTGGGGTGGACAGATACGCAGTATTTT.

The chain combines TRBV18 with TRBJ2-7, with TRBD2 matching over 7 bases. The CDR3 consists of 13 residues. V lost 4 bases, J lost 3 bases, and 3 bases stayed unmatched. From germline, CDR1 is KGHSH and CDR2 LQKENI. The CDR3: CASSRSGGYEQYF. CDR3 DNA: TGTGCCAGCTCACGGTCGGGAGGCTACGAGCAGTACTTC.

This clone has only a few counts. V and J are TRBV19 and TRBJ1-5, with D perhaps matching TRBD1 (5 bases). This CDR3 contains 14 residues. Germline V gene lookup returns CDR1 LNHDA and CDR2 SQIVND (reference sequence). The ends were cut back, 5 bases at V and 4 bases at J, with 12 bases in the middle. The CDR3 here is CASSSNRLNQPQHF. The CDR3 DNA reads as TGTGCCAGTAGTTCCAACAGGCTTAATCAGCCCCAGCATTTT. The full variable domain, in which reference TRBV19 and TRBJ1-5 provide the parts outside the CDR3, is DGGITQSPKYLFRKEGQNVTLSCEQNLNHDAMYWYRQDPGQGLRLIYYSQIVNDFQKGDIAEGYSVSREKKESFPLTVTSAQKNPTAFYLCASSSNRLNQPQHFGDGTRLSIL.

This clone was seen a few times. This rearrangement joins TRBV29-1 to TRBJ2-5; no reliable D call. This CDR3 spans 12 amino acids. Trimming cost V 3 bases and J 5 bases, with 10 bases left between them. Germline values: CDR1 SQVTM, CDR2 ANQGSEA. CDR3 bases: TGCAGCGTTGAGTCAGACCTTGAGACCCAGTACTTC. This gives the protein CSVESDLETQYF.

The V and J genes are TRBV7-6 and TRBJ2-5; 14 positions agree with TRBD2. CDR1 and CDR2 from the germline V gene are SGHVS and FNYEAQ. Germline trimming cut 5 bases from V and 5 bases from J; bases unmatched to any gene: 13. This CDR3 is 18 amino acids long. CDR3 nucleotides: TGTGCCAGCAGCCCGGGACTAGCGGGAGTAGGTTGGGGTGAGACCCAGTACTTC. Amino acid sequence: CASSPGLAGVGWGETQYF. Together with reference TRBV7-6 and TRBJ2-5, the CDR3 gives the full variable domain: GAGVSQSPRYKVTKRGQDVALRCDPISGHVSLYWYRQALGQGPEFLTYFNYEAQQDKSGLPNDRFSAERPEGSISTLTIQRTEQRDSAMYRCASSPGLAGVGWGETQYFGPGTRLLVL.

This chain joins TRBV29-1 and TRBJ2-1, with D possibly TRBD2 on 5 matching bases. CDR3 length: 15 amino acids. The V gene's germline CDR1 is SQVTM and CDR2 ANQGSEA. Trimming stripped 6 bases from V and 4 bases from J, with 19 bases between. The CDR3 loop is CSVVPHSGGYNEQFF. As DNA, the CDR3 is TGCAGCGTCGTCCCGCACTCCGGCGGGTACAATGAGCAGTTCTTC.

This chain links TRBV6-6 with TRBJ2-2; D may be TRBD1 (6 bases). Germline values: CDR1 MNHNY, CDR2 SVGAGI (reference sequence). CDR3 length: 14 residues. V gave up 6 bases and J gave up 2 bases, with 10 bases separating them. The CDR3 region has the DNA TGTGCCAGCAGCATGACAGGAAACACCGGGGAGCTGTTTTTT. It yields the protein CASSMTGNTGELFF.